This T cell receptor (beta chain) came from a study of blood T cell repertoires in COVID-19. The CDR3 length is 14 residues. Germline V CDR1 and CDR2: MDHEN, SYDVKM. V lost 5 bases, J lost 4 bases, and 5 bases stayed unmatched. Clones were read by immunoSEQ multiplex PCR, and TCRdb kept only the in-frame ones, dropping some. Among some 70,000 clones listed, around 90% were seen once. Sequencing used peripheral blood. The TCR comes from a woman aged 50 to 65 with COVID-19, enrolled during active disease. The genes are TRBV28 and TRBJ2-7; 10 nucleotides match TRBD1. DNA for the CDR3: TGTGCCAGCAGTAGTAGGGACAGGGGTTACGAGCAGTACTTC. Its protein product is CASSSRDRGYEQYF.